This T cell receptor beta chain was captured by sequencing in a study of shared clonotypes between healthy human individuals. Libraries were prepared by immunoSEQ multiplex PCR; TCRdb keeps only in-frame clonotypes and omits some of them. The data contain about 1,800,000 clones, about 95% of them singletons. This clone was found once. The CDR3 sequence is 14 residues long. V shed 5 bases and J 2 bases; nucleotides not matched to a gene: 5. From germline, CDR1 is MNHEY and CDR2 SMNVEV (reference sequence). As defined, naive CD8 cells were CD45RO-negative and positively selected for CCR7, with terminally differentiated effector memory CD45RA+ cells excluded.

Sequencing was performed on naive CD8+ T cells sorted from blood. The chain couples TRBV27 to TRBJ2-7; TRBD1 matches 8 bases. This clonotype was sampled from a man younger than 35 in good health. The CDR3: CASSPVTGAYEQYF. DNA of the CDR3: TGTGCCAGCAGTCCAGTGACAGGGGCCTACGAGCAGTACTTC.